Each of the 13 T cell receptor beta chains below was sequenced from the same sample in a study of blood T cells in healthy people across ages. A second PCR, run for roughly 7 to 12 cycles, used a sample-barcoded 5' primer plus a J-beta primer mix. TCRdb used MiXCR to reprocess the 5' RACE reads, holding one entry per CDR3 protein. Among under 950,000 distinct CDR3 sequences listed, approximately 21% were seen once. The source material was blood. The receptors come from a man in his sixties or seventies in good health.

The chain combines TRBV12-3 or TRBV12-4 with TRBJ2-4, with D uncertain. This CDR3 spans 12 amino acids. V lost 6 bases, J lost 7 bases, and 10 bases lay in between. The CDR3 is CASRRPGNIQYF. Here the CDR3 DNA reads TGTGCCAGCAGAAGACCCGGGAACATTCAGTACTTC.

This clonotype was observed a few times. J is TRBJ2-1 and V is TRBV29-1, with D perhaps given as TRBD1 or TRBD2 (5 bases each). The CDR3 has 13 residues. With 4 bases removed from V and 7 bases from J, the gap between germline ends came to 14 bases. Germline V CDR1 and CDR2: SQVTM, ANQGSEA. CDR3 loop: CSVGGVGLNEQFF. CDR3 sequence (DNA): TGCAGCGTTGGAGGGGTTGGGTTGAATGAGCAGTTCTTC.

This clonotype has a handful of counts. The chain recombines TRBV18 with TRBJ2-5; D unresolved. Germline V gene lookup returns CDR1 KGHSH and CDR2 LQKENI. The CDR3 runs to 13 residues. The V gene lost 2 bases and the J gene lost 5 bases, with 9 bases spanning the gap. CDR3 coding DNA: TGTGCCAGCTCACCAGGAAACTTGGAGACCCAGTACTTC. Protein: CASSPGNLETQYF.

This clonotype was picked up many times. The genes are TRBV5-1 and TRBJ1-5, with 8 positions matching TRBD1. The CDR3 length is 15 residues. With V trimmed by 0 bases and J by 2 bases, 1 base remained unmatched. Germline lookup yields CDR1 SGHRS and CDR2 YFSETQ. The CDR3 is CASSLDRGGNQPQHF. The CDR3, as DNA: TGCGCCAGCAGCTTGGACAGGGGGGGCAATCAGCCCCAGCATTTT.

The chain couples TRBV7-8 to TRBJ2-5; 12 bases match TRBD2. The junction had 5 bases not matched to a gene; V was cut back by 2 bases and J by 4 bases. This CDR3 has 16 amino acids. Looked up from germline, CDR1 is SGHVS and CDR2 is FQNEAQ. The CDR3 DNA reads TGTGCCAGCAGCTTAAAACTAGCGGGGGGCAGAGAGACCCAGTACTTC. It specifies CASSLKLAGGRETQYF.

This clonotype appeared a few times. CDR3 coding DNA: TGCAGTGCTAGAGACGCGGCGACAGGGACCTACGAGCAGTACGTC. Translating it yields CSARDAATGTYEQYV. The rearrangement links TRBV20-1 to TRBJ2-7, with 7 nucleotides matching TRBD1. CDR1 and CDR2 (germline): DFQATT, SNEGSKA (reference sequence). J gave up 2 bases and V 0 bases, and 7 bases lay outside the gene matches. CDR3 length: 15 residues.

CDR3 nucleotide sequence: TGTGCCAGCAGCACCTTCAGAGGGGCTAACTATGGCTACACCTTC. Translation: CASSTFRGANYGYTF. The J gene is TRBJ1-2, the V gene TRBV12-3 or TRBV12-4, with a possible D match to TRBD1 (5 bases). The length of the CDR3 is 15 residues. Trimming removed 6 bases from V and 0 bases from J, with 14 bases in between.

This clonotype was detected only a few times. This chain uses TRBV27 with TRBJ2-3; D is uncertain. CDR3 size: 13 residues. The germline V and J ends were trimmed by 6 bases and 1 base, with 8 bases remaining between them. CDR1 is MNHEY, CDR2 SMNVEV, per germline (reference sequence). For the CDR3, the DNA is TGTGCCAGCAGGCTCATTGGCACAGATACGCAGTATTTT. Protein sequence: CASRLIGTDTQYF.

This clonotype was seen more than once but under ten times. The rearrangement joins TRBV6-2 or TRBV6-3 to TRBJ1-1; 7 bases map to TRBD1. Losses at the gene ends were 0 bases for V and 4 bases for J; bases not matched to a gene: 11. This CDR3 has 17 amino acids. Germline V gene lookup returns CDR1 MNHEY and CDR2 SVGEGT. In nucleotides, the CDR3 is TGTGCCAGCAGTTACTCTACCGGGACAGTCTTCGGCACTGAAGCTTTCTTT. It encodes CASSYSTGTVFGTEAFF.

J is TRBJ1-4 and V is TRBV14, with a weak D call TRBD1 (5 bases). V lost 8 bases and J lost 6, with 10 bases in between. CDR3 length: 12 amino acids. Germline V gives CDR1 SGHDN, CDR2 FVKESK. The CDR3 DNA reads TGTGCCAGCCCAGGGTCTGATGAAAAACTGTTTTTT. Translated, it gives CASPGSDEKLFF.

The CDR3 spells CASSLRRDDSGELFF. CDR3 DNA: TGTGCCAGCAGTTTACGGCGGGATGACAGCGGGGAGCTGTTTTTT. The rearrangement joins TRBV12-3 or TRBV12-4 to TRBJ2-2; a possible D gene is TRBD2 (6 bases). The V and J ends lost 2 bases and 7 bases respectively, with 14 bases between them. There are 15 residues in the CDR3.

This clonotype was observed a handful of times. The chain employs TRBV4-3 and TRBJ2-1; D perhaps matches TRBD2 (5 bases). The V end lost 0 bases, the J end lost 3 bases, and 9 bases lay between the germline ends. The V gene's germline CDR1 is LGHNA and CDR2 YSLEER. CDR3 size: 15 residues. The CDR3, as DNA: TGCGCCAGCAGCCAAGATCGTAGCGACTACAATGAGCAGTTCTTC. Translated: CASSQDRSDYNEQFF.

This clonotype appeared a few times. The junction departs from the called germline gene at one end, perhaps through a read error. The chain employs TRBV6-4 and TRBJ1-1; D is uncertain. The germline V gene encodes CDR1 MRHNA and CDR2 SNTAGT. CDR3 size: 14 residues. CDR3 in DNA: TGTGTCAGCAGTGACTCGAGCCGGAACACTGAAGCTTTCTTT. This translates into CVSSDSSRNTEAFF.